A selection of T cell receptor beta chains follows, all from one sample in a study of post-analysis software for immune sequencing data. TCRdb itself ran the PCR reads through MiXCR, one entry per CDR3 protein. The sample holds under 900,000 distinct CDR3 sequences, roughly half seen once. Sequencing was performed on blood. Receptors originate from a girl aged 10 to 17 with multiple sclerosis. CDR3s include the opening cysteine and the closing phenylalanine or tryptophan. The D gene is left open where the match is weak. A row's size may be missing; if present it is once, few, many or a size class.

abundance,j_gene,v_gene,d_gene,CDR3aa,CDR3nt
-,TRBJ1-4,TRBV5-1,-,CASSLDYSEKLFF,TGCGCCAGCAGCTTGGACTATTCTGAAAAACTGTTTTTT
-,TRBJ2-5,TRBV20-1,-,CSAPNQETQYF,TGCAGTGCCCCTAATCAAGAGACCCAGTACTTC
-,TRBJ1-1,TRBV29-1,-,CSVGTHTEAFF,TGCAGCGTTGGAACTCACACTGAAGCTTTCTTT
-,TRBJ2-3,TRBV20-1,TRBD2,CSARDPAGGRPDTQYF,TGCAGTGCTAGAGACCCAGCGGGGGGGCGTCCAGATACGCAGTATTTT
-,TRBJ2-1,TRBV29-1,-,CSVVEYDYNEQFF,TGCAGCGTTGTTGAATATGATTACAATGAGCAGTTCTTC
-,TRBJ1-4,TRBV12-3/TRBV12-4,TRBD1,CASSLESADRGNEKLFF,TGTGCCAGCAGTTTAGAGTCAGCGGACAGGGGGAATGAAAAACTGTTTTTT
-,TRBJ2-5,TRBV7-9,-,CASSLLRGEETQYF,TGTGCCAGCAGCTTGCTTAGGGGCGAGGAGACCCAGTACTTC
-,TRBJ2-6,TRBV21-1,-,CASSKADRGTDGANVLTF,TGTGCCAGCAGCAAAGCTGACAGGGGAACAGATGGGGCCAACGTCCTGACTTTC
-,TRBJ2-2,TRBV6-5,-,CASSPLAGLSVGELFF,TGTGCCAGCAGTCCCTTGGCGGGCCTTTCCGTGGGGGAGCTGTTTTTT
few,TRBJ1-2,TRBV12-3/TRBV12-4,-,CASSLRPVHLEGNYGYTF,TGTGCCAGCAGTCTCCGCCCGGTCCACTTAGAGGGCAACTATGGCTACACCTTC
-,TRBJ2-5,TRBV7-9,TRBD2,CASSYWGGETQYF,TGTGCCAGCAGCTATTGGGGGGGAGAGACCCAGTACTTC
-,TRBJ2-2,TRBV12-3/TRBV12-4,-,CASSFWATGELFF,TGTGCCAGCAGTTTTTGGGCCACCGGGGAGCTGTTTTTT
few,TRBJ2-7,TRBV29-1,-,CSVDVAGSAYEQYF,TGCAGCGTTGATGTAGCAGGTTCGGCCTACGAGCAGTACTTC
once,TRBJ2-1,TRBV20-1,-,CSARASRNEQFF,TGCAGTGCTAGAGCTAGCCGCAATGAGCAGTTCTTC
once,TRBJ2-1,TRBV20-1,-,CSARVGMRGTSSSYNEQFF,TGCAGTGCTAGAGTGGGGATGAGGGGTACCTCGAGCTCCTACAATGAGCAGTTCTTC
-,TRBJ2-4,TRBV4-2,-,CASSQVGGQGGKNIQYF,TGTGCCAGCAGCCAAGTTGGGGGCCAGGGAGGCAAAAACATTCAGTACTTC
few,TRBJ2-7,TRBV4-1,-,CASSQEVSGVYEQYF,TGCGCCAGCAGCCAAGAGGTCAGTGGGGTCTACGAGCAGTACTTC
-,TRBJ2-7,TRBV29-1,-,CSVDFGSSYEQYF,TGCAGCGTTGATTTTGGGAGCTCCTACGAGCAGTACTTC
-,TRBJ1-2,TRBV15,TRBD1,CATSRGKDRALNYGYTF,TGTGCCACCAGCAGAGGCAAGGACAGGGCCCTAAACTATGGCTACACCTTC
-,TRBJ2-1,TRBV6-1,TRBD2,CASRTSGNSYEQFF,TGTGCCAGCAGGACTAGCGGGAATTCCTACGAGCAGTTCTTC
once,TRBJ1-2,TRBV4-2,-,CASSQVRGPLPIVRGAHGYTF,TGTGCCAGCAGCCAAGTAAGGGGACCCTTACCGATCGTGAGGGGCGCACATGGCTACACCTTC
-,TRBJ2-1,TRBV3-1,-,CASSREPVQPNEQFF,TGTGCCAGCAGCCGGGAACCCGTGCAGCCCAATGAGCAGTTCTTC
-,TRBJ2-3,TRBV27,TRBD2,CASTGAGETDTQYF,TGTGCCAGCACCGGGGCGGGAGAGACGGATACGCAGTATTTT
-,TRBJ2-7,TRBV10-3,-,CAIRGFVGEQYF,TGTGCCATCAGGGGTTTTGTAGGCGAGCAGTACTTC
-,TRBJ2-7,TRBV6-1,TRBD1,CASSEPRQGSLYEQYF,TGTGCCAGCAGTGAGCCAAGACAGGGCTCACTTTACGAGCAGTACTTC
-,TRBJ1-1,TRBV7-6,TRBD1,CASSRTGGNTEAFF,TGTGCCAGCAGTCGGACAGGGGGGAACACTGAAGCTTTCTTT
few,TRBJ1-2,TRBV7-9,-,CASSLGRPADYGYTF,TGTGCCAGCAGCTTAGGACGGCCGGCTGACTATGGCTACACCTTC
few,TRBJ2-1,TRBV20-1,-,CSARGLRAYNEQFF,TGCAGTGCTAGGGGGCTACGGGCCTACAATGAGCAGTTCTTC
-,TRBJ2-5,TRBV12-3/TRBV12-4,TRBD2,CASSFGRGWIETQYF,TGTGCCAGCAGTTTCGGGAGGGGTTGGATAGAGACCCAGTACTTC
few,TRBJ2-3,TRBV20-1,TRBD2,CSARDDGLAGGRADTQYF,TGCAGTGCTAGAGATGACGGGCTAGCGGGAGGACGGGCAGATACGCAGTATTTT
-,TRBJ2-7,TRBV20-1,-,CSARDGDSYEQYF,TGCAGTGCTAGAGATGGGGACTCCTACGAGCAGTACTTC
-,TRBJ2-3,TRBV6-1,TRBD2,CASTGLAGQADTQYF,TGTGCCAGCACCGGACTAGCGGGGCAGGCAGATACGCAGTATTTT
-,TRBJ2-5,TRBV7-2,-,CASSSYPRETQYF,TGTGCCAGCAGCTCCTATCCCAGAGAGACCCAGTACTTC
few,TRBJ2-1,TRBV3-1,TRBD2,CASSQEYGRLAGLAEQFF,TGTGCCAGCAGCCAAGAGTACGGGCGACTAGCGGGGCTCGCTGAGCAGTTCTTC
-,TRBJ2-1,TRBV29-1,-,CSVRGGGSGEQFF,TGCAGCGTCAGGGGGGGCGGCTCAGGTGAGCAGTTCTTC
-,TRBJ2-1,TRBV27,-,CASSLEAPSVYNEQFF,TGTGCCAGCAGTTTGGAGGCGCCCTCCGTTTACAATGAGCAGTTCTTC
-,TRBJ1-2,TRBV10-3,-,CASYGQRNYGYTF,TGTGCCAGCTACGGACAGCGTAACTATGGCTACACCTTC
-,TRBJ1-2,TRBV25-1,TRBD1,CASSSGQPYGYTF,TGTGCCAGCTCCTCGGGACAGCCCTATGGCTACACCTTC
-,TRBJ1-1,TRBV9,TRBD1,CASSVTPGQGRGMNTEAFF,TGTGCCAGCAGCGTAACTCCGGGACAGGGAAGAGGGATGAACACTGAAGCTTTCTTT
-,TRBJ1-1,TRBV7-3,-,CASSLTSGMNTEAFF,TGTGCCAGCAGCTTAACCAGTGGGATGAACACTGAAGCTTTCTTT